Presented here are 20 T cell receptor beta chains from one specimen sequenced in a study of cytotoxic CD8 clonotypes in ibrutinib-treated CLL. Measured with immunoSEQ multiplex PCR; TCRdb has only the in-frame clones, and not every one. This sample has 130,000 or so clones; around three quarters occur once, and the top ten carry roughly 12%. Source: PBMCs, taken after 12 months of ibrutinib treatment. The source is a human donor with chronic lymphocytic leukemia.

J is TRBJ1-2 and V is TRBV7-2; D not certain. CDR3 size: 12 residues. Germline CDR1 is SGHTA and CDR2 is FQGNSA. Trimming shortened V by 1 base and J by 4 bases, and 4 bases separated the two germline ends. The CDR3 region is CASSLDGYGYTF. The CDR3 region has the DNA TGTGCCAGCAGCTTAGACGGCTATGGCTACACCTTC.

The V call is TRBV29-1, the J call TRBJ2-1; 10 nucleotides agree with TRBD2. Germline V gene lookup returns CDR1 SQVTM and CDR2 ANQGSEA. The CDR3 length is 15 residues. With V trimmed by 5 bases and J by 0 bases, 4 bases remained unmatched. CDR3 residues: CSVSSGRSSYNEQFF. The CDR3 bases are TGCAGCGTTAGTAGCGGGAGGAGCTCCTACAATGAGCAGTTCTTC.

The rearrangement links TRBV10-3 to TRBJ2-1; no definite D call. The CDR3 runs 15 residues. The V gene's germline CDR1 is ENHRY and CDR2 SYGVKD. V was pared by 2 bases and J by 3 bases, with 11 bases between. CDR3 region: CAISEDGRHYNEQFF. The CDR3 nucleotides are TGTGCCATCAGTGAGGACGGGCGTCACTACAATGAGCAGTTCTTC.

This sequence joins TRBV28 and TRBJ2-7; TRBD1 matches 11 bases. There are 15 residues in the CDR3. CDR1 is MDHEN and CDR2 is SYDVKM in the germline V gene. J gave up 1 base and V 5 bases, and 4 bases lay outside the gene matches. The CDR3 nucleotides are TGTGCCAGCAGTAAAGGGACAGGGGGATCCTACGAGCAGTACTTC. Amino acids: CASSKGTGGSYEQYF.

The rearrangement uses TRBV5-4 and TRBJ2-1; D is undetermined. This CDR3 has 13 amino acids. Trimming pared 0 bases from V and 6 bases from J, leaving 7 bases between. The germline V gene encodes CDR1 SGHNT and CDR2 YYREEE (reference sequence). The CDR3 nucleotides read TGTGCCAGCAGCTTGGGACCGCCCAATGAGCAGTTCTTC. It is translated as CASSLGPPNEQFF.

The chain recombines TRBV6-5 with TRBJ2-7; D is possibly TRBD1 (5 bases). This CDR3 has 12 amino acids. Germline values: CDR1 MNHEY, CDR2 SVGAGI. The V end was cut by 6 bases, the J end by 6 bases, with 12 bases between. In DNA form, the CDR3 reads TGTGCCAGCAGCTCCTCTGGGGCCGAGCAGTACTTC. This encodes CASSSSGAEQYF.

The chain combines TRBV25-1 with TRBJ2-3, with no clear D. The germline V gene has CDR1 MGHDK and CDR2 SYGVNS. There are 12 residues in the CDR3. With 6 bases removed from V and 4 bases from J, the gap between germline ends came to 8 bases. CDR3 loop: CASRRFPDTQYF. The CDR3 DNA reads TGTGCCAGCAGACGGTTCCCAGATACGCAGTATTTT.

The chain combines TRBV5-1 with TRBJ1-1; weak D call: TRBD1 (6 bases). Per germline, CDR1 SGHRS and CDR2 YFSETQ. This CDR3 is built from 14 residues. V lost 4 bases, J lost 5 bases, and 15 bases lay in between. The CDR3 nucleotides are TGCGCCAGCAGCCTGGACAGTGGAAGAACTGAAGCTTTCTTT. Its protein product is CASSLDSGRTEAFF.

This clone was counted a single time. V and J are TRBV7-9 and TRBJ2-2; 9 bases fit TRBD1. The CDR3 totals 16 residues. The germline CDR1 and CDR2 sequences are SEHNR and FQNEAQ (reference sequence). Unmatched junction bases numbered 10, after V lost 7 bases and J lost 4 bases. The CDR3 DNA sequence: TGTGCCAGCACCCCCGGGACAGGGTTCGGCACCGGGGAGCTGTTTTTT. Translated: CASTPGTGFGTGELFF.

The chain uses TRBV15 and TRBJ1-5; D is perhaps TRBD1 (6 bases). V lost 3 bases and J 7 bases, leaving 13 bases between the germline ends. The CDR3 sequence is 14 residues long. CDR1 is LNHNV and CDR2 is YYDKDF in the germline V gene (reference sequence). CDR3 nucleotides: TGTGCCACCAGCAGGACAGGAGGGCACCAGCCCCAGCATTTT. As protein: CATSRTGGHQPQHF.

The V call is TRBV27, the J call TRBJ2-5; unclear D gene. The CDR3 is 13 residues long. The V end lost 5 bases, the J end lost 0 bases, and 7 bases lay between the germline ends. CDR1 and CDR2 from the germline V gene are MNHEY and SMNVEV (reference sequence). The CDR3 DNA follows: TGTGCCAGCAGTGTCATTGACCAAGAGACCCAGTACTTC. The encoded protein is CASSVIDQETQYF.

The genes are TRBV6-1 and TRBJ1-2, with D possibly being TRBD1 (5 bases). Deletions cut 5 bases from V and 8 bases from J, with 18 bases between. CDR1 is MNHNS, CDR2 SASEGT, per germline. This CDR3 is built from 14 residues. The DNA for the CDR3 is TGTGCCAGCAGTCAAGAGACAGTCCTTAGCGGCTACACCTTC. This gives the protein CASSQETVLSGYTF.

The chain joins TRBV28 to TRBJ2-2; D remains ambiguous. Germline CDR1 is MDHEN and CDR2 is SYDVKM. V gave up 10 bases and J gave up 4 bases, with 16 bases separating them. The CDR3 loop spans 14 amino acids. CDR3 protein: CATHRPVVTGELFF. The CDR3 bases are TGTGCCACCCACCGCCCGGTTGTCACCGGGGAGCTGTTTTTT.

This clone appeared a few times. The CDR3 DNA is TGTGCCAGCAGCAAGCGGCAGGAGCAGGGAAACTATGGCTACACCTTC. Amino acid sequence: CASSKRQEQGNYGYTF. This chain connects TRBV21-1 to TRBJ1-2; the listed D gene, TRBD1, was not tested against the DNA. TRBV21-1 is an annotated pseudogene. This CDR3 comprises 16 residues.

CDR3 DNA: TGTGCCAGCAGAGGACCTCGCGAGGATGGCTACACCTTC. It encodes CASRGPREDGYTF. V usage is TRBV7-2 and J usage is TRBJ1-2; D not resolved. CDR3 length: 13 amino acids. V was pared by 6 bases and J by 6 bases, with 14 bases between. CDR1 is SGHTA and CDR2 is FQGNSA in the germline V gene. The whole variable domain, filled in from reference TRBV7-2 and TRBJ1-2, reads GAGVSQSPSNKVTEKGKDVELRCDPISGHTALYWYRQSLGQGLEFLIYFQGNSAPDKSGLPSDRFSAERTGGSVSTLTIQRTQQEDSAVYLCASRGPREDGYTFGSGTRLTVV.

This chain joins TRBV5-1 and TRBJ2-3; the match to TRBD2 covers 7 bases. CDR1 is SGHRS, CDR2 YFSETQ, per germline. The length of the CDR3 is 16 residues. The V segment lost 0 bases and the J segment 4 bases; nucleotides outside the gene matches: 8. The CDR3 spells CASSLGNGGSADTQYF. The CDR3 nucleotides are TGCGCCAGCAGCTTGGGTAATGGCGGGAGTGCAGATACGCAGTATTTT.

This sequence joins TRBV6-5 and TRBJ2-1; 10 bases line up with TRBD1. This CDR3 has 15 amino acids. Trimming took 0 bases from V and 6 from J; bases not matched to a gene: 2. CDR1 is MNHEY and CDR2 is SVGAGI in the germline V gene. The CDR3 DNA reads TGTGCCAGCAGTTACTCCCGGACAGGGGGCAATGAGCAGTTCTTC. Its translation is CASSYSRTGGNEQFF.

The V and J genes are TRBV4-3 and TRBJ2-7; tentative D call: TRBD2 (6 bases). Germline-derived CDR1 and CDR2 are LGHNA and YSLEER. V was clipped by 4 bases and J by 4 bases, with 11 bases between them. CDR3 length: 13 amino acids. CDR3 in amino acids: CASSPVEGYEQYF. The CDR3 coding sequence is TGCGCCAGCAGCCCCGTGGAGGGATACGAGCAGTACTTC.

The V call is TRBV27, the J call TRBJ2-5; TRBD1 might be the D (6 bases). Germline V gene lookup returns CDR1 MNHEY and CDR2 SMNVEV (reference sequence). V was clipped by 6 bases and J by 4 bases, with 12 bases between them. This CDR3 spans 13 amino acids. CDR3 in amino acids: CASRLQGSETQYF. The DNA of the CDR3 is TGTGCCAGCAGACTCCAGGGGTCAGAGACCCAGTACTTC.

This chain joins TRBV29-1 and TRBJ2-3, with 15 bases lining up with TRBD2. Trimming removed 6 bases from V and 5 bases from J; junction bases left unmatched: 9. The CDR3 is made up of 16 amino acids. The germline V gene has CDR1 SQVTM and CDR2 ANQGSEA. The CDR3 is CSVDGLAGGGGDTQYF. CDR3 bases: TGCAGCGTCGACGGACTAGCGGGAGGGGGCGGAGATACGCAGTATTTT.